This entry concerns a single TCR beta chain. The data are from a study of preoperative IRX-2 immunotherapy in early breast cancer. Treatment given: preoperative locoregional IRX-2 cytokine immunotherapy. CDR1 and CDR2 (germline): LNHDA, SQIVND (reference sequence). CDR3 length: 13 residues. V lost 4 bases and J lost 9, with 10 bases in between. Produced via immunoSEQ multiplex PCR; TCRdb's table is partial and in-frame only. The table includes 35,000 to 45,000 clones, roughly 80% detected once. The sequence was obtained from a human donor with breast cancer. This specimen was lymph node tissue, taken after IRX-2 immunotherapy. The rearrangement uses TRBV19 and TRBJ1-6; a possible D gene is TRBD1 (6 bases). For the CDR3, the DNA is TGTGCCAGTAGTACTACAGGGAGTTCACCCCTCCACTTT. Encoded protein: CASSTTGSSPLHF.